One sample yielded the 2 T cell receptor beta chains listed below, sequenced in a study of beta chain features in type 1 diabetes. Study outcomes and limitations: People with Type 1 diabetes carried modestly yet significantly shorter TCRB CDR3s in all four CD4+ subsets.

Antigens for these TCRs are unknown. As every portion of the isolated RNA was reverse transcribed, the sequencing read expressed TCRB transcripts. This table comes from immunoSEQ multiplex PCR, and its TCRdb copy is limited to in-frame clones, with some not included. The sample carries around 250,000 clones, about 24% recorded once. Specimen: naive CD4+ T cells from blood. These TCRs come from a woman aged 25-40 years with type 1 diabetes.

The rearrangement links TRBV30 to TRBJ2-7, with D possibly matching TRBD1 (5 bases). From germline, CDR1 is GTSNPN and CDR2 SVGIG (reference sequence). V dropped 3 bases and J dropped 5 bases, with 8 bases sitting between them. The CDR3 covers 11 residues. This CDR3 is CAWSWGDEQYF. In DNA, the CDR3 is TGTGCCTGGAGCTGGGGCGACGAGCAGTACTTC.

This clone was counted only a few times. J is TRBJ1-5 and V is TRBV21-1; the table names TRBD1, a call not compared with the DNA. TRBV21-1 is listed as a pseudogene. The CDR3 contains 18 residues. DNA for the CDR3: TGTGCCAGCAGCAAAGGGGAGAGAGCAGGGGATAGGAATCAGCCCCAGCATTTT. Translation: CASSKGERAGDRNQPQHF.